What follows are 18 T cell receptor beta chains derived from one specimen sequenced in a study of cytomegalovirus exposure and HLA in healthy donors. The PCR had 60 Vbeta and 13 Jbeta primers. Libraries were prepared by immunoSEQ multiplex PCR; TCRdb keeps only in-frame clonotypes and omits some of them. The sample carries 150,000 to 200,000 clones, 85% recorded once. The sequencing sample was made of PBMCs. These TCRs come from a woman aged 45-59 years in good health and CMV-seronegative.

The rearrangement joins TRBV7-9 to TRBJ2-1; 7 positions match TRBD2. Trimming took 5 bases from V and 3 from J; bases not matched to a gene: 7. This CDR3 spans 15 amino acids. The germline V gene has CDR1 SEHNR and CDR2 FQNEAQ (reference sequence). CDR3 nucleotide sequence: TGTGCCAGCAGCACAGCAGCGGGATACTACAATGAGCAGTTCTTC. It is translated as CASSTAAGYYNEQFF.

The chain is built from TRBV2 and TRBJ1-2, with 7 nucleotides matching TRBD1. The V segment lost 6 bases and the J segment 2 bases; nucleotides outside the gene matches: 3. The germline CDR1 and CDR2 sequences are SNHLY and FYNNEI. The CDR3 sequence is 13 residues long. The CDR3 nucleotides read TGTGCCAGCAGCGAGACAGGGAACTATGGCTACACCTTC. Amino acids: CASSETGNYGYTF.

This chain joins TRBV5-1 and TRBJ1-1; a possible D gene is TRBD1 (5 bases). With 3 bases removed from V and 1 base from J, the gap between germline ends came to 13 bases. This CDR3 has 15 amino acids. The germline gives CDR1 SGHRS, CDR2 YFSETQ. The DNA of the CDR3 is TGCGCCAGCAGCTCGACAGTAAATAAGAACACTGAAGCTTTCTTT. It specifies CASSSTVNKNTEAFF.

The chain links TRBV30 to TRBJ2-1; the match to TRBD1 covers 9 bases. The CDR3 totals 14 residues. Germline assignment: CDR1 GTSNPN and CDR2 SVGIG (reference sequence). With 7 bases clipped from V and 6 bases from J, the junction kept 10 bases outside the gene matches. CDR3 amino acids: CASTTGTGPNEQFF. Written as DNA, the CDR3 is TGTGCCTCAACCACCGGGACAGGGCCCAATGAGCAGTTCTTC.

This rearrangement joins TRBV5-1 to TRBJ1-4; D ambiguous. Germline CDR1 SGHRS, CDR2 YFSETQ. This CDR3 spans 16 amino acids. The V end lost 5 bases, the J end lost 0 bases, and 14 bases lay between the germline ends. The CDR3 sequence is CASRTQPSATNEKLFF. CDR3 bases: TGCGCCAGCAGAACTCAGCCTAGCGCAACTAATGAAAAACTGTTTTTT.

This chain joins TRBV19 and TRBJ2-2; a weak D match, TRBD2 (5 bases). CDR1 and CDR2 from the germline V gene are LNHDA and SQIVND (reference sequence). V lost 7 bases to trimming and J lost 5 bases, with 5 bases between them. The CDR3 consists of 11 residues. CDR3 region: CASTGTGELFF. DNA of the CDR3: TGTGCCAGTACGGGGACCGGGGAGCTGTTTTTT.

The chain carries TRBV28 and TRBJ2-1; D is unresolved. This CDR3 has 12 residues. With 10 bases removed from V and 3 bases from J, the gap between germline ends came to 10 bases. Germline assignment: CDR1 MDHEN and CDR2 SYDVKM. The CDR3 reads CATQVGYNEQFF. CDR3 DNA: TGTGCCACCCAGGTAGGCTACAATGAGCAGTTCTTC. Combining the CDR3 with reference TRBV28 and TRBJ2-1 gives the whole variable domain DVKVTQSSRYLVKRTGEKVFLECVQDMDHENMFWYRQDPGLGLRLIYFSYDVKMKEKGDIPEGYSVSREKKERFSLILESASTNQTSMYLCATQVGYNEQFFGPGTRLTVL.

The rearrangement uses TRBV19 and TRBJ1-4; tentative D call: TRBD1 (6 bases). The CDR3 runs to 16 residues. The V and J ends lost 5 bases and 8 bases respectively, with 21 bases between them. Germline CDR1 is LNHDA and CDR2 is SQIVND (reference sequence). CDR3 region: CASSPRLQGYGEKLFF. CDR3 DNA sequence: TGTGCCAGTAGTCCGCGCCTACAGGGTTATGGCGAAAAACTGTTTTTT.

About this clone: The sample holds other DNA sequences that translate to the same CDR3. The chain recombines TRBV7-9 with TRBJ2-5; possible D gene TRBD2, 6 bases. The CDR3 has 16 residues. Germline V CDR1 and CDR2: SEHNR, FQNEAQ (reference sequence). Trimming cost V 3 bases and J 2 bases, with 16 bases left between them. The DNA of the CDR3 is TGTGCCAGCAGCTTTCTCACGGGAGTGGATCAAGAGACCCAGTACTTC. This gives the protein CASSFLTGVDQETQYF.

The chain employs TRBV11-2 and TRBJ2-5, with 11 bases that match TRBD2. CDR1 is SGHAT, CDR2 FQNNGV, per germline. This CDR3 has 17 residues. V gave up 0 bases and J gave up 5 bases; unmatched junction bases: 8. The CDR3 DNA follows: TGTGCCAGCAGCTTAGAGGTAGCGGGAGGGCCGAGGGAGACCCAGTACTTC. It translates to CASSLEVAGGPRETQYF.

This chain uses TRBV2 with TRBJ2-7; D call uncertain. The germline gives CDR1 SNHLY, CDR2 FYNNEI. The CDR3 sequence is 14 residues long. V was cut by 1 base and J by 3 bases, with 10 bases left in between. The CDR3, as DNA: TGTGCCAGCAGTGAAGTGGTTAGGAGCTACGAGCAGTACTTC. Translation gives CASSEVVRSYEQYF.

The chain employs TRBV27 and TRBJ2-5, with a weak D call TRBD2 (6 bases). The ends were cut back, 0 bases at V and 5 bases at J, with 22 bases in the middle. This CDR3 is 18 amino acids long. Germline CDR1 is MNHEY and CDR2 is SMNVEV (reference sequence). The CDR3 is CASSLSSGFKTAGETQYF. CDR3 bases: TGTGCCAGCAGTTTATCTTCGGGCTTTAAAACCGCGGGGGAGACCCAGTACTTC.

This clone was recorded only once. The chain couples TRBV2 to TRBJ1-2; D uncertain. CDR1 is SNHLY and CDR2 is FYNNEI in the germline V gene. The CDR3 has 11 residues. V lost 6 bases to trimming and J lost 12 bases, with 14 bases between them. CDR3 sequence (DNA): TGTGCCAGCAGAAAAGACATTCACCACACCTTC. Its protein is CASRKDIHHTF.

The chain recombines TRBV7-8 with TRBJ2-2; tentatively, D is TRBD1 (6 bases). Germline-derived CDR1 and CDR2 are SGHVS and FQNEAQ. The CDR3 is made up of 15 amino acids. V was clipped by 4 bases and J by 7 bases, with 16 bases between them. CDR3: CASSSRDRWGGELFF. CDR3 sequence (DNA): TGTGCCAGCAGCTCCCGTGACAGGTGGGGCGGGGAGCTGTTTTTT.

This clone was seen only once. CDR3 residues: CASIKDRVNQPQHF. The DNA for the CDR3 is TGTGCCAGCATTAAGGACAGGGTAAATCAGCCCCAGCATTTT. This chain connects TRBV28 to TRBJ1-5; 8 nucleotides agree with TRBD1. The germline V gene encodes CDR1 MDHEN and CDR2 SYDVKM. The CDR3 consists of 14 residues. The J segment lost 4 bases and the V segment lost 7 bases, leaving 6 bases of the junction unmatched.

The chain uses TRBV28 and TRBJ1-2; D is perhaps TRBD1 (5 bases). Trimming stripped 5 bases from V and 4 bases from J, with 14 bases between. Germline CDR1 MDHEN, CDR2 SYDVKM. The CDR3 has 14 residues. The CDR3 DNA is TGTGCCAGCAGTCTAACCCAGGGTACCTATGGCTACACCTTC. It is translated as CASSLTQGTYGYTF.

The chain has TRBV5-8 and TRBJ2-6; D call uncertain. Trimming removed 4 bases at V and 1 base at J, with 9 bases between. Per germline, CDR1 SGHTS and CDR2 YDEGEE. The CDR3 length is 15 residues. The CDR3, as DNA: TGTGCCAGCAGCGAGAGACAATCTGGGGCCAACGTCCTGACTTTC. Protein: CASSERQSGANVLTF.

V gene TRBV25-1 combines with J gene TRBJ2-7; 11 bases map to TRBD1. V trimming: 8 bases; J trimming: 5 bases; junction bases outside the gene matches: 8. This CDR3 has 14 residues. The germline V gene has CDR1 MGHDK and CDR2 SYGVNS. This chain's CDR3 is CASQKWDRGNEQYF. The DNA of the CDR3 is TGTGCCAGCCAAAAGTGGGACAGGGGGAACGAGCAGTACTTC.